The 28 T cell receptor beta chains below were found in one sample sequenced in a study of cytomegalovirus exposure and HLA in healthy donors. The PCR was carried out with 60 Vbeta primers and 13 Jbeta primers. TCRdb keeps only in-frame clones here, not all; method: immunoSEQ multiplex PCR. This sample's table reports about 58,000 clones. Material: PBMCs. The source is a young woman in good health and CMV-seronegative.

This chain connects TRBV9 to TRBJ1-2; TRBD1 is a possible D gene (5 bases). This CDR3 has 16 amino acids. V was clipped by 0 bases and J by 0 bases, with 12 bases between them. From germline, CDR1 is SGDLS and CDR2 YYNGEE. DNA for the CDR3: TGTGCCAGCAGCGTAGTGGCAGGGATAGCTAACTATGGCTACACCTTC. Translation: CASSVVAGIANYGYTF.

The V and J genes are TRBV9 and TRBJ1-2; a weak D match, TRBD1 (5 bases). Germline CDR1 reads SGDLS; CDR2 reads YYNGEE. V was cut by 0 bases and J by 8 bases, with 17 bases left in between. The CDR3 extends over 15 amino acids. CDR3 loop: CASSVVAGTRSGYTF. CDR3 sequence (DNA): TGTGCCAGCAGCGTAGTAGCGGGGACGCGGAGCGGCTACACCTTC.

V gene TRBV11-2 combines with J gene TRBJ2-7; D may be TRBD1 (5 bases). This CDR3 is 16 amino acids long. CDR1 and CDR2 from the germline V gene are SGHAT and FQNNGV. V lost 1 base, J lost 6 bases, and 19 bases lay in between. In nucleotides, the CDR3 is TGTGCCAGCAGCTTAGTACCAGGGTCCATCTTCTTCGAGCAGTACTTC. Translated: CASSLVPGSIFFEQYF.

The rearrangement uses TRBV29-1 and TRBJ1-1; D call uncertain. The germline gives CDR1 SQVTM, CDR2 ANQGSEA. The CDR3 runs to 13 residues. Trimming cost V 3 bases and J 9 bases, with 17 bases left between them. The CDR3 protein is CSVETIPRAKAFF. The CDR3 region has the DNA TGCAGCGTTGAGACTATCCCGCGGGCTAAAGCTTTCTTT.

The rearrangement joins TRBV5-4 to TRBJ2-7, with a possible D match to TRBD2 (5 bases). Between the trimmed V and J ends, which lost 6 bases and 5 bases, there was a span of 21 bases. CDR1 and CDR2 from the germline V gene are SGHNT and YYREEE (reference sequence). The CDR3 contains 15 residues. DNA of the CDR3: TGTGCCAGCATCCAGTGCTCGGGCCAGGAGGACGAGCAGTACTTC. This sequence encodes CASIQCSGQEDEQYF.

This chain connects TRBV7-9 to TRBJ2-1; 7 bases agree with TRBD1. The CDR3 sequence is 13 residues long. V lost 5 bases to trimming and J lost 8 bases; unmatched junction nucleotides: 6. Germline lookup yields CDR1 SEHNR and CDR2 FQNEAQ (reference sequence). The CDR3: CASSPRQGDEQFF. CDR3 nucleotide sequence: TGTGCCAGCAGCCCACGACAGGGCGATGAGCAGTTCTTC.

This chain connects TRBV5-1 to TRBJ1-2; unclear D gene. Germline V gives CDR1 SGHRS, CDR2 YFSETQ. V lost 4 bases and J lost 3, with 10 bases in between. This CDR3 is built from 13 residues. The CDR3 here is CASSPAGDYGYTF. CDR3 nucleotides: TGCGCCAGCAGCCCGGCGGGCGACTATGGCTACACCTTC.

To note about this clone: A read error may produce the germline difference seen at one junction end. This rearrangement joins TRBV5-1 to TRBJ1-6, with a possible D match to TRBD1 (5 bases). The V gene's germline CDR1 is SGHRS and CDR2 YFSETQ. This CDR3 spans 13 amino acids. The DNA for the CDR3 is TGCGCCAGCAGCCGGGACTGGGGTTCACCCCTCCCCTTT. It translates to CASSRDWGSPLPF.

This sequence joins TRBV10-1 and TRBJ1-1, with TRBD1 matching 8 bases. In germline, CDR1 is WNHNN, CDR2 SYGVQD (reference sequence). V was pared by 0 bases and J by 0 bases, with 3 bases of the junction left unmatched. This CDR3 contains 16 residues. The CDR3 DNA reads as TGCGCCAGCAGTGAGTCGGACAGGGCTCTGAACACTGAAGCTTTCTTT. Translated, it gives CASSESDRALNTEAFF.

The rearrangement uses TRBV28 and TRBJ2-7; possible D gene TRBD2, 7 bases. The CDR3 consists of 15 residues. The V end was cut by 2 bases, the J end by 4 bases, with 15 bases between. CDR1 is MDHEN and CDR2 is SYDVKM in the germline V gene. The CDR3 loop reads CASSLAPGEGYEQYF. CDR3 coding DNA: TGTGCCAGCAGTTTAGCCCCAGGGGAGGGATACGAGCAGTACTTC.

This chain links TRBV18 with TRBJ1-1; D is unclear. The CDR3 is 14 amino acids. CDR1 and CDR2 (germline): KGHSH, LQKENI. The V and J ends lost 2 bases and 1 base respectively, with 8 bases between them. The CDR3 region is CASSPTAWNTEAFF. The CDR3 coding sequence is TGTGCCAGCTCACCAACAGCATGGAACACTGAAGCTTTCTTT.

The chain links TRBV5-1 to TRBJ2-2, with 10 bases aligning to TRBD2. Trimming at V came to 1 base and at J to 5 bases, leaving 8 bases not matched to a gene. This CDR3 region has 17 residues. CDR1 SGHRS and CDR2 YFSETQ come from the germline V gene. CDR3 sequence (DNA): TGCGCCAGCAGCTTGAATCCTAGCGGGAGATCGACCGGGGAGCTGTTTTTT. It is translated as CASSLNPSGRSTGELFF.

This chain links TRBV6-5 with TRBJ2-7, with 9 positions matching TRBD1. The CDR3 is 14 residues long. CDR1 and CDR2 from the germline V gene are MNHEY and SVGAGI. V was pared by 4 bases and J by 5 bases, with 6 bases of the junction left unmatched. CDR3 protein: CASSLTQGADEQYF. CDR3 coding DNA: TGTGCCAGCAGTTTGACACAGGGGGCCGACGAGCAGTACTTC.

V is TRBV2 and J is TRBJ2-5, with 10 nucleotides matching TRBD2. V shed 7 bases and J 5 bases; nucleotides not matched to a gene: 7. This CDR3 comprises 14 residues. The germline V gene encodes CDR1 SNHLY and CDR2 FYNNEI. CDR3 amino acids: CASNDLAGVETQYF. In nucleotides, the CDR3 is TGTGCCAGCAACGATCTAGCGGGAGTCGAGACCCAGTACTTC.

The chain is built from TRBV19 and TRBJ1-2; 8 bases align to TRBD1. Trimming cost V 4 bases and J 3 bases; bases outside gene matches: 4. The CDR3 runs 14 residues. The V gene's germline CDR1 is LNHDA and CDR2 SQIVND (reference sequence). The CDR3 region is CASSNRDRYYGYTF. The CDR3 bases are TGTGCCAGTAGTAACCGGGACAGGTACTATGGCTACACCTTC.

As DNA, the CDR3 is TGCGCCAGCAGCGCCGGGACTAAAGATACGCAGTATTTT. Protein: CASSAGTKDTQYF. The chain has TRBV5-1 and TRBJ2-3; 7 bases are shared with TRBD2. Per the germline V gene, CDR1 is SGHRS and CDR2 is YFSETQ. Trimming at V came to 4 bases and at J to 5 bases, leaving 4 bases not matched to a gene. The CDR3 extends over 13 amino acids.

The chain couples TRBV19 to TRBJ2-1; 11 nucleotides align to TRBD2. The J segment lost 9 bases and the V segment lost 2 bases, leaving 9 bases of the junction unmatched. The CDR3 length is 16 residues. Germline V lookup: CDR1 LNHDA, CDR2 SQIVND (reference sequence). The CDR3 region has the DNA TGTGCCAGTAGTATACCGGGACTAGCGGTATTGGGTGAGCAGTTCTTC. Its protein is CASSIPGLAVLGEQFF.

V gene TRBV12-2 combines with J gene TRBJ1-1. TRBV12-2 is designated a pseudogene. The CDR3 sequence is 15 residues long. CDR3 in amino acids: CASRDGGGKSTEAFF. The CDR3 nucleotides are TGTGCAAGTCGGGACGGCGGAGGTAAAAGCACTGAAGCTTTCTTT.

The chain couples TRBV2 to TRBJ1-1, with 8 bases identical to TRBD1. The ends lost 6 bases at V and 11 bases at J; junction bases unmatched: 17. The germline V gene has CDR1 SNHLY and CDR2 FYNNEI. The CDR3 is made up of 15 amino acids. The chain's CDR3 is CASSPEGRGLGWAFF. The CDR3 nucleotides are TGTGCCAGCAGCCCTGAGGGCAGGGGGCTTGGTTGGGCTTTCTTT.

CDR3 nucleotides: TGTGCCATCAGTGCGAGGAACAGGGACGATGGCTACACCTTC. It translates to CAISARNRDDGYTF. This chain uses TRBV10-3 with TRBJ1-2, with a possible D match to TRBD1 (6 bases). The CDR3 extends over 14 amino acids. Germline CDR1 is ENHRY and CDR2 is SYGVKD. The V gene lost 4 bases and the J gene lost 6 bases, with 15 bases spanning the gap.

The chain has TRBV5-1 and TRBJ1-1; D is perhaps TRBD1 (6 bases). In germline, CDR1 is SGHRS, CDR2 YFSETQ. V was cut by 1 base and J by 8 bases, with 18 bases left in between. This CDR3 has 15 amino acids. The CDR3, as DNA: TGCGCCAGCAGCTTGAGTCAGGGGACGGTTGGCGAAGCTTTCTTT. It yields the protein CASSLSQGTVGEAFF.

This sequence joins TRBV2 and TRBJ1-6; maybe TRBD1 (5 bases). Germline CDR1 is SNHLY and CDR2 is FYNNEI. The CDR3 length is 16 residues. V lost 5 bases and J lost 7, with 18 bases in between. The CDR3 bases are TGTGCCAGCAGTCCTTATGAGGTCAGGGTAAATTCACCCCTCCACTTT. Amino acids: CASSPYEVRVNSPLHF.

J is TRBJ2-1 and V is TRBV30; 7 nucleotides agree with TRBD1. CDR1 and CDR2 from the germline V gene are GTSNPN and SVGIG (reference sequence). J lost 8 bases, V lost 2 bases, and 12 bases had no gene match. CDR3 length equals 15 residues. CDR3 loop: CAWSPGQARLDEQFF. DNA of the CDR3: TGTGCCTGGAGTCCCGGACAGGCGCGGCTCGATGAGCAGTTCTTC.

The rearrangement uses TRBV6-5 and TRBJ1-2, with 7 bases aligning to TRBD1. Per the germline V gene, CDR1 is MNHEY and CDR2 is SVGAGI. The CDR3 totals 14 residues. Unmatched junction bases numbered 8, after V lost 2 bases and J lost 8 bases. The CDR3 nucleotides are TGTGCCAGCAGTTACAGTTACAGGGGCAGCGGCTACACCTTC. Translation gives CASSYSYRGSGYTF.

The chain couples TRBV11-2 to TRBJ1-2; D remains unclear. CDR1 is SGHAT, CDR2 FQNNGV, per germline. The CDR3 runs to 13 residues. Trimming removed 5 bases from V and 2 bases from J, with 9 bases in between. CDR3 in DNA: TGTGCCAGCAGCCCTGATAGAAACTATGGCTACACCTTC. This gives the protein CASSPDRNYGYTF.

The chain links TRBV28 to TRBJ1-2; TRBD1 agrees at 9 bases. CDR1 is MDHEN and CDR2 is SYDVKM in the germline V gene. CDR3 length: 14 residues. The trim removed 5 bases at V and 8 bases at J, leaving 9 bases unmatched. CDR3 in DNA: TGTGCCAGCAGTACTACAGGGGGCGCAGTGGGCTACACCTTC. Translating gives CASSTTGGAVGYTF.

CDR3 bases: TGCGCCAGCAGCCAAGTATCAACCGGTGATAATTCACCCCTCCACTTT. Its translation is CASSQVSTGDNSPLHF. This rearrangement joins TRBV4-1 to TRBJ1-6, with D unresolved. V dropped 1 base and J dropped 5 bases, with 12 bases sitting between them. Germline V gene sequence: CDR1 MGHRA, CDR2 YSYEKL. The CDR3 totals 16 residues.

DNA for the CDR3: TGTGCCAGCAGTTACCCGGGACAGGCGGAAGCTTTCTTT. It translates to CASSYPGQAEAFF. V gene TRBV28 combines with J gene TRBJ1-1; 8 nucleotides line up with TRBD1. V was pared by 4 bases and J by 8 bases, with 6 bases of the junction left unmatched. Germline loops: CDR1 MDHEN, CDR2 SYDVKM. This CDR3 has 13 residues.